The subject of this entry is one T cell receptor (beta chain). The sample comes from a study of blood T cell repertoires in COVID-19. The repertoire was sequenced with immunoSEQ multiplex PCR; TCRdb's copy has only in-frame clones and lacks some. The sample gives fewer than 35,000 clones, nearly 90% of which show up once; approximately 1.5% is in the top ten. V lost 7 bases to trimming and J lost 5 bases; unmatched junction nucleotides: 4. Germline V gene data show CDR1 as SEHNR and CDR2 as FQNEAQ (reference sequence). This CDR3 spans 14 amino acids. Material for sequencing was peripheral blood. This sequence originates from a man in his sixties with active COVID-19. The rearrangement uses TRBV7-9 and TRBJ2-5; 13 nucleotides match TRBD2. As DNA, the CDR3 is TGTGCCAGCACCCCGACTAGCGGGGGGGAGACCCAGTACTTC. Protein product: CASTPTSGGETQYF.